The 29 T cell receptor beta chains presented below share a single source sample, sequenced in a study of T cell repertoires in cytomegalovirus infection. One entry per CDR3 protein, called by TCRdb with MiXCR from the reads. This sample has some 180,000 distinct CDR3 sequences, with roughly a sixth found just once. Sequenced material: CD8+ T cells from PBMCs. These receptors were collected from a human donor in good health (CMV status not recorded). Some clones in this sample may be carry-over from other donors' samples.

This rearrangement joins TRBV28 to TRBJ2-2; D gene unclear. This CDR3 spans 16 amino acids. Trimming removed 1 base from V and 0 bases from J, with 9 bases in between. Germline CDR1 and CDR2: MDHEN and SYDVKM. In nucleotides, the CDR3 is TGTGCCAGCAGTTTATTCGGCCAGACGAACACCGGGGAGCTGTTTTTT. Protein sequence: CASSLFGQTNTGELFF.

The chain carries TRBV20-1 and TRBJ1-1, with D tentatively TRBD1 (6 bases). CDR1 and CDR2 from the germline V gene are DFQATT and SNEGSKA (reference sequence). V was trimmed by 3 bases and J by 3 bases, leaving 11 bases between them. The CDR3 covers 13 residues. CDR3 region: CSARAPGDTEAFF. The CDR3 region has the DNA TGCAGTGCTAGGGCCCCAGGGGACACTGAAGCTTTCTTT.

The chain combines TRBV4-3 with TRBJ1-4; D not certain. V was cut by 0 bases and J by 0 bases, with 14 bases left in between. Looked up from germline, CDR1 is LGHNA and CDR2 is YSLEER. The length of the CDR3 is 18 residues. The chain's CDR3 is CASSQDRVSFATNEKLFF. In nucleotides, the CDR3 is TGCGCCAGCAGCCAAGATAGGGTTTCATTTGCAACTAATGAAAAACTGTTTTTT.

The sample holds a few counts of this clonotype. The chain is built from TRBV28 and TRBJ2-5; the match to TRBD1 covers 8 bases. The germline V gene encodes CDR1 MDHEN and CDR2 SYDVKM. CDR3 size: 16 residues. V lost 4 bases, J lost 5 bases, and 12 bases stayed unmatched. The CDR3 nucleotides are TGTGCCAGCAGTTCCCCTTGGACAGGGCTTAAGGAGACCCAGTACTTC. Translation: CASSSPWTGLKETQYF.

The table lists this clonotype with a few counts. The chain couples TRBV14 to TRBJ2-3; D gene unclear. V was clipped by 10 bases and J by 2 bases, with 13 bases between them. The CDR3 has 13 residues. CDR1 is SGHDN and CDR2 is FVKESK in the germline V gene. The CDR3 nucleotides read TGTGCCACCCGGGTGGGGAACACAGATACGCAGTATTTT. It translates to CATRVGNTDTQYF.

As DNA, the CDR3 is TGTGCCAGCACCCTCCCCAGCTCCTACAATGAGCAGTTCTTC. Its protein is CASTLPSSYNEQFF. The chain is built from TRBV28 and TRBJ2-1; D gene ambiguous. The germline V gene encodes CDR1 MDHEN and CDR2 SYDVKM. The CDR3 contains 14 residues. Trimming shortened V by 7 bases and J by 0 bases, and 10 bases separated the two germline ends.

In its sample, this clonotype was seen a few times. The rearrangement links TRBV20-1 to TRBJ1-5; D remains ambiguous. The V gene's germline CDR1 is DFQATT and CDR2 SNEGSKA (reference sequence). The V end lost 1 base, the J end lost 4 bases, and 5 bases lay between the germline ends. The CDR3 runs to 12 residues. The CDR3 sequence: CSARGRNQPQHF. CDR3 nucleotides: TGCAGTGCTAGAGGAAGAAATCAGCCCCAGCATTTT.

The gene calls are TRBV10-3 and TRBJ2-7; 9 positions match TRBD1. The CDR3 contains 14 residues. Per germline, CDR1 ENHRY and CDR2 SYGVKD. The trim removed 8 bases at V and 7 bases at J, leaving 12 bases unmatched. The DNA for the CDR3 is TGTGCCATCGGTCAGGGACAGGGAGTCCCGGAGCAGTACTTC. This gives the protein CAIGQGQGVPEQYF.

This clonotype appeared a few times. The chain carries TRBV11-2 and TRBJ2-3; D might be TRBD2 (6 bases). This CDR3 region has 14 residues. Germline CDR1 is SGHAT and CDR2 is FQNNGV. V was clipped by 5 bases and J by 2 bases, with 11 bases between them. Here the CDR3 reads CASSQEGFTDTQYF. The CDR3 DNA sequence: TGTGCCAGCAGCCAGGAGGGGTTCACAGATACGCAGTATTTT.

The chain recombines TRBV4-2 with TRBJ2-1, with TRBD1 as a possible D gene (6 bases). V was shortened by 4 bases and J by 0 bases, with 13 bases between the two germline ends. This CDR3 has 16 residues. Germline lookup yields CDR1 LGHNA and CDR2 YNFKEQ. CDR3 in DNA: TGTGCCAGCAGCCCTCACAGGGAAAGCTCCTACAATGAGCAGTTCTTC. Translation gives CASSPHRESSYNEQFF.

This chain uses TRBV7-8 with TRBJ1-3, with D tentatively TRBD1 (5 bases). The V and J ends lost 1 base and 0 bases respectively, with 10 bases between them. The CDR3 runs 16 residues. Germline CDR1 and CDR2: SGHVS and FQNEAQ. In nucleotides, the CDR3 is TGTGCCAGCAGCTTAGAAGACAGATACTCTGGAAACACCATATATTTT. It translates to CASSLEDRYSGNTIYF. The entire variable domain, with the rest obtained from reference TRBV7-8 and TRBJ1-3, is as follows: GAGVSQSPRYKVAKRGQDVALRCDPISGHVSLFWYQQALGQGPEFLTYFQNEAQLDKSGLPSDRFFAERPEGSVSTLKIQRTQQEDSAVYLCASSLEDRYSGNTIYFGEGSWLTVV.

The chain carries TRBV6-2 or TRBV6-3 and TRBJ1-5; D gene unclear. Trimming shortened V by 6 bases and J by 1 base, and 16 bases separated the two germline ends. The CDR3 is made up of 16 amino acids. Germline V gene sequence: CDR1 MNHEY, CDR2 SVGEGT. CDR3 sequence reads: CASSRIGLESNQPQHF. As DNA, the CDR3 is TGTGCCAGCAGCCGCATCGGGTTAGAAAGCAATCAGCCCCAGCATTTT.

The V and J genes are TRBV29-1 and TRBJ1-1, with D uncertain. CDR1 is SQVTM and CDR2 is ANQGSEA in the germline V gene. Trimming removed 6 bases from V and 3 bases from J, with 2 bases in between. The CDR3 is 9 amino acids. The CDR3 DNA is TGCAGCGTCGACACTGAAGCTTTCTTT. Protein: CSVDTEAFF.

This clonotype was counted a few times. This rearrangement joins TRBV4-1 to TRBJ1-2; D call uncertain. The length of the CDR3 is 15 residues. Germline V gene sequence: CDR1 MGHRA, CDR2 YSYEKL. V was cut by 3 bases and J by 2 bases, with 13 bases left in between. CDR3 bases: TGCGCCAGCAGCCAGGATCGAGGTCTAAACTATGGCTACACCTTC. Translating gives CASSQDRGLNYGYTF.

The CDR3 region is CASRGIPGEQYF. The DNA for the CDR3 is TGTGCCAGTCGCGGGATACCGGGGGAGCAGTACTTC. The J gene is TRBJ2-7, the V gene TRBV25-1, with a possible D match to TRBD2 (6 bases). This CDR3 region has 12 residues. Trimming stripped 9 bases from V and 7 bases from J, with 16 bases between. Germline CDR1 reads MGHDK; CDR2 reads SYGVNS.

This clonotype was counted many times. This chain joins TRBV7-2 and TRBJ2-5; 9 positions agree with TRBD1. The germline gives CDR1 SGHTA, CDR2 FQGNSA. V shed 0 bases, J shed 4 bases, and the junction held 3 bases outside the gene matches. The CDR3 loop spans 15 amino acids. The CDR3: CASSLARGQGETQYF. For the CDR3, the DNA is TGTGCCAGCAGCTTAGCCCGGGGACAGGGAGAGACCCAGTACTTC.

The table lists this clonotype with a few counts. The chain carries TRBV7-9 and TRBJ1-2; D is unresolved. With 4 bases removed from V and 0 bases from J, the gap between germline ends came to 9 bases. CDR1 is SEHNR and CDR2 is FQNEAQ in the germline V gene (reference sequence). The CDR3 runs 14 residues. This chain's CDR3 is CASSSAGANYGYTF. CDR3 DNA sequence: TGTGCCAGCAGCTCCGCGGGTGCTAACTATGGCTACACCTTC.

V gene TRBV7-2 combines with J gene TRBJ1-1; D call uncertain. Trimming left V 7 bases short and J 5 bases short, with 14 bases between. CDR1 is SGHTA and CDR2 is FQGNSA in the germline V gene. This CDR3 has 13 residues. This CDR3 reads CASTPPVGTEAFF. The CDR3 nucleotides read TGTGCCAGCACCCCTCCTGTAGGAACTGAAGCTTTCTTT.

This chain joins TRBV12-3 or TRBV12-4 and TRBJ1-5, with D possibly being TRBD1 (6 bases). CDR3 length: 14 residues. Trimming pared 5 bases from V and 2 bases from J, leaving 10 bases between. The CDR3 sequence: CASSGGFGNQPQHF. The CDR3 DNA sequence: TGTGCCAGCAGTGGGGGCTTTGGCAATCAGCCCCAGCATTTT.

This clonotype was counted only a few times. The V and J genes are TRBV7-2 and TRBJ2-3, with D perhaps matching TRBD1 (6 bases). The CDR3 has 15 residues. The germline CDR1 and CDR2 sequences are SGHTA and FQGNSA. Trimming removed 5 bases from V and 6 bases from J, with 18 bases in between. CDR3 nucleotide sequence: TGTGCCAGCAGCCCCCCCGGACAGCGGTGGGATACGCAGTATTTT. It translates to CASSPPGQRWDTQYF.

V is TRBV7-2 and J is TRBJ2-6; D not resolved. In germline, CDR1 is SGHTA, CDR2 FQGNSA. This CDR3 contains 18 residues. The ends were cut back, 1 base at V and 0 bases at J, with 13 bases in the middle. As DNA, the CDR3 is TGTGCCAGCAGCTTAGACCCGGGTGGCTTCTCTGGGGCCAACGTCCTGACTTTC. Protein: CASSLDPGGFSGANVLTF.

The rearrangement joins TRBV7-9 to TRBJ2-1; D remains unclear. The CDR3 has 13 amino acids. Trimming stripped 0 bases from V and 5 bases from J, with 5 bases between. Germline V lookup: CDR1 SEHNR, CDR2 FQNEAQ (reference sequence). The CDR3 loop reads CASSLAADNEQFF. The CDR3 DNA follows: TGTGCCAGCAGCTTAGCGGCGGACAATGAGCAGTTCTTC.

The sample holds a few counts of this clonotype. V and J are TRBV12-3 or TRBV12-4 and TRBJ2-3; D gene uncertain. V gave up 5 bases and J gave up 4 bases, with 10 bases separating them. The CDR3 is 13 residues long. CDR3 sequence: CASSASKADTQYF. The CDR3 bases are TGTGCCAGCAGTGCATCTAAGGCAGATACGCAGTATTTT.

The chain links TRBV2 to TRBJ2-5, with 7 bases matching TRBD2. Germline-derived CDR1 and CDR2 are SNHLY and FYNNEI. V dropped 8 bases and J dropped 5; count of bases not matched to a gene: 11. The CDR3 length is 14 residues. The CDR3 loop is CASPGRGRRETQYF. Written as DNA, the CDR3 is TGTGCCAGCCCCGGGCGGGGGAGGAGGGAGACCCAGTACTTC.

This clonotype came up a few times. The V and J genes are TRBV10-3 and TRBJ2-3, with 8 bases identical to TRBD1. CDR1 is ENHRY, CDR2 SYGVKD, per germline. CDR3 length equals 14 residues. Trimming at V came to 7 bases and at J to 3 bases, leaving 6 bases not matched to a gene. The CDR3 sequence is CAIIQDRDTDTQYF. The CDR3 DNA follows: TGTGCCATCATTCAGGACAGGGATACAGATACGCAGTATTTT.

The chain couples TRBV12-5 to TRBJ1-1; 7 nucleotides match TRBD1. The CDR3 is 13 residues long. The V segment lost 7 bases and the J segment 4 bases; nucleotides outside the gene matches: 6. Germline V lookup: CDR1 LGHNT, CDR2 FRNRAP. The CDR3: CASERQGRTEAFF. Here the CDR3 DNA reads TGTGCTAGTGAAAGACAGGGACGCACTGAAGCTTTCTTT.

This rearrangement joins TRBV2 to TRBJ2-7, with D tentatively TRBD1 (5 bases). The CDR3 contains 14 residues. In germline, CDR1 is SNHLY, CDR2 FYNNEI. Trimming took off 11 bases at V and 2 bases at J, with 19 bases between the two ends. CDR3 protein: CACPGSGIPYEQYF. CDR3 sequence (DNA): TGTGCCTGCCCCGGGTCAGGGATCCCCTACGAGCAGTACTTC.

The chain employs TRBV5-4 and TRBJ1-1, with D unclear. The CDR3 is made up of 16 amino acids. CDR1 is SGHNT, CDR2 YYREEE, per germline (reference sequence). V was clipped by 7 bases and J by 1 base, with 20 bases between them. The CDR3 region is CASLFFGGTTNTEAFF. CDR3 bases: TGTGCCAGCCTATTTTTCGGCGGTACCACGAACACTGAAGCTTTCTTT.

V gene TRBV11-2 combines with J gene TRBJ1-6; D is unresolved. The germline gives CDR1 SGHAT, CDR2 FQNNGV. The CDR3 sequence is 15 residues long. Trimming cost V 2 bases and J 7 bases, with 12 bases left between them. CDR3 region: CASSLFGEDNSPLHF. CDR3 nucleotides: TGTGCCAGCAGCTTATTCGGGGAGGACAATTCACCCCTCCACTTT.